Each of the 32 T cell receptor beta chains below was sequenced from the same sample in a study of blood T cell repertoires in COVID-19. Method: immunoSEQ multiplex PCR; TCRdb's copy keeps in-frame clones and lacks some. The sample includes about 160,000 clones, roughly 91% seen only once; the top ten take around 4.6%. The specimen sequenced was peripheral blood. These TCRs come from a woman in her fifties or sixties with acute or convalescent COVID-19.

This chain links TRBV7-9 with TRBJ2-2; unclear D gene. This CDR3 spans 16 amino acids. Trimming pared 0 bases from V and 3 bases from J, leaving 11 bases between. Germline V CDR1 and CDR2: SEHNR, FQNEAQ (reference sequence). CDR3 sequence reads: CASSLAGRYYTGELFF. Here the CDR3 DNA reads TGTGCCAGCAGCTTAGCGGGCAGGTATTACACCGGGGAGCTGTTTTTT.

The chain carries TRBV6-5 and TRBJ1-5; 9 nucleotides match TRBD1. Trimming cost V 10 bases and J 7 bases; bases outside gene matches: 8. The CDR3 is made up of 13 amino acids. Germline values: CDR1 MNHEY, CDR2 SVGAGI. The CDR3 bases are TGTGCCACAGGACAGGGGATAGGACAGCCCCAGCATTTT. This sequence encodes CATGQGIGQPQHF.

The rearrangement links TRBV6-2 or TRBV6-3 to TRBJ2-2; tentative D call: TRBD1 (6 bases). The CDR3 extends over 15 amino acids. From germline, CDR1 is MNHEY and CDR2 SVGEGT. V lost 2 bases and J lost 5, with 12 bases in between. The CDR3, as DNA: TGTGCCAGCAGTTACGGGGGCCTCCGTACCGGGGAGCTGTTTTTT. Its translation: CASSYGGLRTGELFF.

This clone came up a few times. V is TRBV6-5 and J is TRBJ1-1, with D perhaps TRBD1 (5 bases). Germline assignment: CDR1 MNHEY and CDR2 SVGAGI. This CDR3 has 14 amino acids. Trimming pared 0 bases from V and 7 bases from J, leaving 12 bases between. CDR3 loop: CASSYSAGNGEAFF. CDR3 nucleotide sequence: TGTGCCAGCAGTTACTCAGCAGGGAACGGTGAAGCTTTCTTT.

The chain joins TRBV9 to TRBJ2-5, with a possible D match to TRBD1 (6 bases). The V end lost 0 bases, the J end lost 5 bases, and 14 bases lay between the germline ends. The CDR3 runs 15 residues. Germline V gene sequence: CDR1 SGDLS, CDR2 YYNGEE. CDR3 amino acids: CASSVGAQGEETQYF. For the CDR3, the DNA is TGTGCCAGCAGCGTAGGGGCACAGGGAGAGGAGACCCAGTACTTC.

CDR3 DNA sequence: TGTGCCAGCAGCTCCTCGGGGGGCTTTAGTGAAAAACTGTTTTTT. Amino acids: CASSSSGGFSEKLFF. This chain uses TRBV3-1 (or the pseudogene TRBV3-2) with TRBJ1-4; perhaps TRBD1 as D (6 bases). With 5 bases removed from V and 7 bases from J, the gap between germline ends came to 17 bases. The CDR3 is 15 amino acids. Germline V gene lookup returns CDR1 LGHDT and CDR2 YNNKEL (reference sequence).

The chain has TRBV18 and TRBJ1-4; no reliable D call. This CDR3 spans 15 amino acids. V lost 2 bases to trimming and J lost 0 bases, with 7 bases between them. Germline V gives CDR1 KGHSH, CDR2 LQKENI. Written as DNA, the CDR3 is TGTGCCAGCTCACCAGGGCCCGCAACTAATGAAAAACTGTTTTTT. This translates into CASSPGPATNEKLFF.

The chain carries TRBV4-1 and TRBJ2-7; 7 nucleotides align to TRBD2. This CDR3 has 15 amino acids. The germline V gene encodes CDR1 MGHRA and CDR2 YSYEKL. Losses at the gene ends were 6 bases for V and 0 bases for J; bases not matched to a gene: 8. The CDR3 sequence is CASSARDYNSYEQYF. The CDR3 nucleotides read TGCGCCAGCAGTGCGAGGGACTATAACTCCTACGAGCAGTACTTC.

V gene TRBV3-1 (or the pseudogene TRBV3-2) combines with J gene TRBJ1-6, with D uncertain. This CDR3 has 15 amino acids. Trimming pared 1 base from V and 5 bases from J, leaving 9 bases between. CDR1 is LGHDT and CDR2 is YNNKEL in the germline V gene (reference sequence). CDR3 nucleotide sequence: TGTGCCAGCAGCCAAGCTGGTCAGAATAATTCACCCCTCCACTTT. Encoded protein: CASSQAGQNNSPLHF.

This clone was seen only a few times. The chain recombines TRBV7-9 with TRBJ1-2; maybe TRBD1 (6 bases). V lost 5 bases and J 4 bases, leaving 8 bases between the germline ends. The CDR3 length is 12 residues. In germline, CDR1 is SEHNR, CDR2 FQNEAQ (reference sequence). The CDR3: CASSTGTYGYTF. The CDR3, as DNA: TGTGCCAGCAGCACAGGGACCTATGGCTACACCTTC.

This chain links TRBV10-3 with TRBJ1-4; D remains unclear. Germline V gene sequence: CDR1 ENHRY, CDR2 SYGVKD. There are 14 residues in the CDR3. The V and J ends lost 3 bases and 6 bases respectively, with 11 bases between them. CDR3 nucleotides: TGTGCCATCAGTGACCCGGACGGGGATGAAAAACTGTTTTTT. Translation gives CAISDPDGDEKLFF.

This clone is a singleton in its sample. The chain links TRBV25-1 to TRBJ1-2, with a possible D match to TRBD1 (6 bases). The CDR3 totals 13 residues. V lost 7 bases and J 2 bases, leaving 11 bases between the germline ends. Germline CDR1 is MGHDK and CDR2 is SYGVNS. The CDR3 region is CASTSTGNYGYTF. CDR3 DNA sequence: TGTGCCAGCACTTCGACAGGAAACTATGGCTACACCTTC.

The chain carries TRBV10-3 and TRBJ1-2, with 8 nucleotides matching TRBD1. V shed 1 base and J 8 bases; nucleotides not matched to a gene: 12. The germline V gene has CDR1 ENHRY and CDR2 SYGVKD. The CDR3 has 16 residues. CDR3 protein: CAISEFSGGAYEGYTF. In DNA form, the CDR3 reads TGTGCCATCAGTGAGTTCTCAGGGGGCGCCTATGAAGGCTACACCTTC.

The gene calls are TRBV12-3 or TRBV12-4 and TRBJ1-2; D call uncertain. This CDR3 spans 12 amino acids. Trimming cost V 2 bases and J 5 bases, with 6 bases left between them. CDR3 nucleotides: TGTGCCAGCAGTTTAAGGAGATATGGCTACACCTTC. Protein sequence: CASSLRRYGYTF.

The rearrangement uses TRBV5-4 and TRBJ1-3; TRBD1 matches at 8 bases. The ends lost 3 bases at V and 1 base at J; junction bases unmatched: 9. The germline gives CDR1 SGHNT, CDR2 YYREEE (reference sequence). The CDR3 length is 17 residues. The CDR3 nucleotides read TGTGCCAGCAGCTCCACCCGACAGGGGACGTCTGGAAACACCATATATTTT. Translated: CASSSTRQGTSGNTIYF.

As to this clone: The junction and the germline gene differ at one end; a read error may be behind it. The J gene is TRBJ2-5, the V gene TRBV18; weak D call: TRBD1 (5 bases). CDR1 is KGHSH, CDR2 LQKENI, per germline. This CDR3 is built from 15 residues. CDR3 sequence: CASSRQLGYQETQYF. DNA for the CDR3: TGTGCCAGCTCCCGACAGCTCGGCTACCAGGAGACCCAGTACTTC.

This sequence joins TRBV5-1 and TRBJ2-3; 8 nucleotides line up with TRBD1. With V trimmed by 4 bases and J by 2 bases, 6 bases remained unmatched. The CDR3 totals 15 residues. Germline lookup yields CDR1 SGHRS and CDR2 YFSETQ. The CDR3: CASSHGQGVTDTQYF. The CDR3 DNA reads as TGCGCCAGCAGCCATGGACAGGGAGTCACAGATACGCAGTATTTT.

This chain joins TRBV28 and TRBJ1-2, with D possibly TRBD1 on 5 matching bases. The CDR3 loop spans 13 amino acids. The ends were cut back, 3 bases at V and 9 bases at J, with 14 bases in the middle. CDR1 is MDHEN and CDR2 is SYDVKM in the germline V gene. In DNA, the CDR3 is TGTGCCAGCAGTTTTCGGGCAGGGAAACGCTACACCTTC. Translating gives CASSFRAGKRYTF.

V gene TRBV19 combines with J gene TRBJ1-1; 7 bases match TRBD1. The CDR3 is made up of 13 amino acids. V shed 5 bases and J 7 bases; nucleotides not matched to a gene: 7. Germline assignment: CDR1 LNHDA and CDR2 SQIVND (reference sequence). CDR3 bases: TGTGCCAGTAGTGCCCGGGACAGAGTTGAAGCTTTCTTT. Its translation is CASSARDRVEAFF.

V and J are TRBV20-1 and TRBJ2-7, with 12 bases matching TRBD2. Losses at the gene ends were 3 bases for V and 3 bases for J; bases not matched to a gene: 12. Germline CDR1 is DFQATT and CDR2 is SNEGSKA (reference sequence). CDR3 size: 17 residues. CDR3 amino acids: CSASPLAGGLVHYEQYF. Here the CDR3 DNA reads TGCAGTGCTAGTCCACTAGCGGGAGGCCTTGTGCACTACGAGCAGTACTTC.

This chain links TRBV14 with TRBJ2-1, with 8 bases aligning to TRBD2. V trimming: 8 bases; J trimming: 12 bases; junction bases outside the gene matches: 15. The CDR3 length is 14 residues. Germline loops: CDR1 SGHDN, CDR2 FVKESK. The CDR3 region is CASSLAGNTMRQFF. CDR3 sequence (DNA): TGTGCCAGCTCTCTAGCGGGTAACACGATGCGGCAGTTCTTC.

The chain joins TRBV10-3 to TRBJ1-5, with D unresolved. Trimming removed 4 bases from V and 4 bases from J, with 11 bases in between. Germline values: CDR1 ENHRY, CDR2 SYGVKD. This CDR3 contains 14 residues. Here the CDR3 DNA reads TGTGCCATCAGTGTTGGGAGCAATAATCAGCCCCAGCATTTT. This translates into CAISVGSNNQPQHF.

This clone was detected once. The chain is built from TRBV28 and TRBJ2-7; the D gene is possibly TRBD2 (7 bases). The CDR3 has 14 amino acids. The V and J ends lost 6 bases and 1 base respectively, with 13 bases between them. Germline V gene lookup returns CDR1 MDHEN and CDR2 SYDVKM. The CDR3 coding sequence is TGTGCCAGCAGACCGGGGGGCGTATCCTACGAGCAGTACTTC. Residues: CASRPGGVSYEQYF.

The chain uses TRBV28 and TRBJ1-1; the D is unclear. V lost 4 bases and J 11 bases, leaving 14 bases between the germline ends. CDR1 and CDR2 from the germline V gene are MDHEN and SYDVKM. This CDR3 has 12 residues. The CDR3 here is CASSYYLKYAFF. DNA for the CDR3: TGTGCCAGCAGTTACTACCTAAAATATGCTTTCTTT.

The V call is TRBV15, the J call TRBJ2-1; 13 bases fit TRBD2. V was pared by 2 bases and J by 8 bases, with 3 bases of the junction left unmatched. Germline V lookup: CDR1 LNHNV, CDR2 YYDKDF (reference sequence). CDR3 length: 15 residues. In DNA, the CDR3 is TGTGCCACCAGCAGATCCGGGACTAGCGGGGATGAGCAGTTCTTC. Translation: CATSRSGTSGDEQFF.

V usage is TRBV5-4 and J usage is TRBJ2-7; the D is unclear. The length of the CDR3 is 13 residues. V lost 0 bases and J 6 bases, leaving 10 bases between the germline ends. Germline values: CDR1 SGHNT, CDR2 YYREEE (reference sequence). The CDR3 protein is CASSLADSGEQYF. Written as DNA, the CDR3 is TGTGCCAGCAGCTTGGCCGATAGTGGCGAGCAGTACTTC.

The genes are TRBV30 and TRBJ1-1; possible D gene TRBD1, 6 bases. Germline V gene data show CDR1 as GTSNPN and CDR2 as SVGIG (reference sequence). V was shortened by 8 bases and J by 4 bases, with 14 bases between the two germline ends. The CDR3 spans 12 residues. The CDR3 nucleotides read TGTGCCGACGGGACAATTGGCACTGAAGCTTTCTTT. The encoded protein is CADGTIGTEAFF.

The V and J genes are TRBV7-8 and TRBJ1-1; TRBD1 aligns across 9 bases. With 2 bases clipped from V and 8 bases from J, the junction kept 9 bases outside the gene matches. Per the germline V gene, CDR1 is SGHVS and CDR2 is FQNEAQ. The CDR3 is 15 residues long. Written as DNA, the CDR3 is TGTGCCAGCAGCTTATTTCGCACAGGGGGCCTCGAAGCTTTCTTT. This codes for CASSLFRTGGLEAFF.

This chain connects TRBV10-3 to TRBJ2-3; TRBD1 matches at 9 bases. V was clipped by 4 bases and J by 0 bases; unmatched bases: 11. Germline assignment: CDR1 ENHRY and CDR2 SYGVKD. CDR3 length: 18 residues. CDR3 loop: CAISATGGQRISTDTQYF. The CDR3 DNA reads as TGTGCCATCAGTGCGACAGGGGGACAGCGTATTAGCACAGATACGCAGTATTTT.

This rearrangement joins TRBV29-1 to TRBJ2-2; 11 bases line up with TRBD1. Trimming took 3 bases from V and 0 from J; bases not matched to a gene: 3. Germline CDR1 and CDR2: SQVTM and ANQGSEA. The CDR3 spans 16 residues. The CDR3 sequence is CSVEGTGGSNTGELFF. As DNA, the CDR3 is TGCAGCGTTGAGGGGACAGGGGGATCGAACACCGGGGAGCTGTTTTTT.

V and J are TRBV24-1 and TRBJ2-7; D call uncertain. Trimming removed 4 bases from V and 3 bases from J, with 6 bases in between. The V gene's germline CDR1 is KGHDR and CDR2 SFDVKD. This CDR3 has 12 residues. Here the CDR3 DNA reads TGTGCCACCAGTGACCGGAGCTACGAGCAGTACTTC. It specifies CATSDRSYEQYF.

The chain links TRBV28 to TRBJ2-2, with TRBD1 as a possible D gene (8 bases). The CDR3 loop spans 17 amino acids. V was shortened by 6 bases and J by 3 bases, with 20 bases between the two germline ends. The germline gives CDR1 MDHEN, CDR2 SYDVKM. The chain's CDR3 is CASRGGRTGLDTGELFF. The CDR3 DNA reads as TGTGCCAGCAGGGGGGGGCGGACAGGGTTGGACACCGGGGAGCTGTTTTTT.